Described below is a single T cell receptor beta chain sequence and its context. Sequencing was performed with immunoSEQ multiplex PCR; in TCRdb, only in-frame clones are kept and a portion is missing. Among 200,000 to 250,000 clones listed, over 75% were seen once. Per the germline V gene, CDR1 is SQVTM and CDR2 is ANQGSEA. Between the trimmed V and J ends, which lost 0 bases and 8 bases, there was a span of 10 bases. The CDR3 runs to 12 residues. The data were taken from a study of cytomegalovirus exposure and HLA in healthy donors. The receptor was derived from a woman in her late teens or twenties in good health and CMV-seropositive. The sequencing input was PBMCs. This chain joins TRBV29-1 and TRBJ1-2; possibly TRBD1 for D (5 bases). The CDR3 sequence: CSVEEQGGGYTF. The CDR3 DNA is TGCAGCGTTGAAGAGCAGGGAGGGGGCTACACCTTC. Full variable domain (outside the CDR3, taken from reference TRBV29-1 and TRBJ1-2): SAVISQKPSRDICQRGTSLTIQCQVDSQVTMMFWYRQQPGQSLTLIATANQGSEATYESGFVIDKFPISRPNLTFSTLTVSNMSPEDSSIYLCSVEEQGGGYTFGSGTRLTVV.